These T cell receptor beta chains were read from a single sample in a study of blood T cell repertoires in COVID-19. The protocol was immunoSEQ multiplex PCR, while the TCRdb copy is restricted to in-frame clones and leaves out a portion. The repertoire has some 400,000 clones, roughly 86% of them found once; the top ten carry less than 3.5%. The source material was peripheral blood. The receptors shown here come from a human donor in a cohort sampled during active COVID-19. CDR3s include the opening cysteine and the closing phenylalanine or tryptophan. A D gene is named only where the DNA matches it firmly. Clone sizes are given selectively: once, few, many, or a class where the clone is expanded.

cdr3_aa cdr3_nt v_call d_call cdr3_length j_call clone_size
CASSYTHNGQPQHF TGTGCCAGCAGTTACACACATAACGGGCAGCCCCAGCATTTT TRBV6-6 - 14 TRBJ1-5 -
CAISGGRSGTGASTQYF TGTGCCATCAGTGGAGGTCGTAGTGGGACAGGAGCTTCTACGCAGTATTTT TRBV10-3 TRBD1 17 TRBJ2-3 few
CASSLEGQASSGANVLTF TGCGCCAGCAGCTTGGAAGGACAGGCCAGCTCTGGGGCCAACGTCCTGACTTTC TRBV5-1 TRBD1 18 TRBJ2-6 -
CASSLGGDTGTGFNQPQHF TGCGCCAGCAGCTTAGGGGGAGACACAGGGACCGGTTTCAATCAGCCCCAGCATTTT TRBV5-1 - 19 TRBJ1-5 -
CASSSLESTGELFF TGTGCCAGCAGCTCCCTTGAGAGCACCGGGGAGCTGTTTTTT TRBV7-2 - 14 TRBJ2-2 -
CASKILLEASYEQYF TGTGCCAGCAAAATCCTTTTGGAGGCCTCCTACGAGCAGTACTTC TRBV5-8 - 15 TRBJ2-7 -
CASRDGTAGAFF TGTGCCAGCAGGGACGGGACAGCTGGAGCTTTCTTT TRBV28 TRBD1 12 TRBJ1-1 -
CASSVTYEQYF TGTGCCAGCAGCGTTACCTACGAGCAGTACTTC TRBV5-6 - 11 TRBJ2-7 once
CASSGDTSTSTDTQYF TGTGCCAGTAGTGGGGACACCTCCACTAGCACAGATACGCAGTATTTT TRBV19 - 16 TRBJ2-3 -
CASSYPRSDVTEAFF TGTGCCAGCAGTTATCCTCGTTCAGATGTCACTGAAGCTTTCTTT TRBV6-5 - 15 TRBJ1-1 -
CAVHPQGAKGNTIYF TGTGCCGTACACCCACAGGGGGCGAAGGGAAACACCATATATTTT TRBV2 TRBD1 15 TRBJ1-3 -
CASNTGADTEAFF TGTGCCAGCAACACAGGGGCGGACACTGAAGCTTTCTTT TRBV3-1/TRBV3-2 TRBD1 13 TRBJ1-1 once
CASCYSGMVTGELFF TGTGCCAGCTGTTATAGCGGCATGGTAACCGGGGAGCTGTTTTTT TRBV27 - 15 TRBJ2-2 -
CASSLSIGELFF TGTGCCAGCAGCCTATCGATCGGGGAGCTGTTTTTT TRBV11-2 - 12 TRBJ2-2 once
CASSFQGAVYGYTF TGTGCCAGTAGTTTCCAGGGGGCGGTCTATGGCTACACCTTC TRBV19 TRBD1 14 TRBJ1-2 -
CSASVGGPFYEQFF TGCAGTGCTAGTGTGGGAGGGCCCTTTTATGAGCAGTTCTTC TRBV20-1 TRBD2 14 TRBJ2-1 -
CANSLDPRQGTNTEAFF TGTGCCAACAGCTTGGATCCCAGACAGGGGACGAACACTGAAGCTTTCTTT TRBV5-4 TRBD1 17 TRBJ1-1 -
CASSYLQTSGRSGELFF TGTGCCAGCAGCTATTTACAGACTAGCGGGAGGTCCGGGGAGCTGTTTTTT TRBV5-6 TRBD2 17 TRBJ2-2 -
CASSRRGTGGGYNEQFF TGTGCCAGCAGTCGACGCGGGACAGGGGGCGGATACAATGAGCAGTTCTTC TRBV6-6 TRBD1 17 TRBJ2-1 -
CASSYSRQLNTEAFF TGTGCCAGCAGTTACTCCCGACAGTTGAACACTGAAGCTTTCTTT TRBV6-2/TRBV6-3 - 15 TRBJ1-1 -
CASSRPGATNEKLFF TGTGCCAGCAGTCGCCCGGGGGCAACTAATGAAAAACTGTTTTTT TRBV28 - 15 TRBJ1-4 -
CASSSPQGLYNSPLHF TGTGCCAGCAGCTCCCCGCAGGGGCTATATAATTCACCCCTCCACTTT TRBV9 - 16 TRBJ1-6 -
CASSIAGTGASVEAFF TGTGCCAGCAGTATTGCCGGGACAGGGGCCAGCGTCGAAGCTTTCTTT TRBV27 TRBD1 16 TRBJ1-1 -
CASSEAGEIMNTEAFF TGTGCCAGCAGTGAAGCAGGGGAAATAATGAACACTGAAGCTTTCTTT TRBV6-1 - 16 TRBJ1-1 -
CASSFAGEETQYF TGCGCCAGCAGCTTCGCTGGAGAAGAGACCCAGTACTTC TRBV5-1 - 13 TRBJ2-5 once
CASSARGWDQETQYF TGTGCCAGCAGCGCCAGGGGGTGGGACCAAGAGACCCAGTACTTC TRBV9 TRBD1 15 TRBJ2-5 -
CASSFNPGTQYF TGTGCCAGCAGTTTTAACCCCGGGACCCAGTACTTC TRBV3-1/TRBV3-2 - 12 TRBJ2-5 few
CASSRHLFGGGRTYEQYF TGTGCCAGCAGCCGCCATTTGTTCGGGGGGGGGCGTACCTACGAGCAGTACTTC TRBV7-2 TRBD2 18 TRBJ2-7 once
CASSSTGIRNQPQHF TGTGCCAGCAGTTCGACAGGAATCCGCAATCAGCCCCAGCATTTT TRBV28 - 15 TRBJ1-5 few
CASSLWGESTDTQYF TGTGCCAGCAGCTTATGGGGGGAAAGCACAGATACGCAGTATTTT TRBV7-6 - 15 TRBJ2-3 -
CASSQEAGLGSYEQYF TGTGCCAGCAGCCAAGAGGCAGGGCTGGGCTCCTACGAGCAGTACTTC TRBV4-2 - 16 TRBJ2-7 -
CASSLELLGRGYTF TGCGCCAGCAGCTTGGAACTCCTGGGCAGAGGCTACACCTTC TRBV5-1 - 14 TRBJ1-2 -
CSVTIAEGATDTQYF TGCAGCGTCACGATAGCGGAGGGGGCCACAGATACGCAGTATTTT TRBV29-1 - 15 TRBJ2-3 -
CASSSPLASETQYF TGTGCCAGCTCATCGCCTCTAGCGTCGGAGACCCAGTACTTC TRBV18 - 14 TRBJ2-5 many
CASSPVGSSGPYNEQFF TGCGCCAGCAGCCCCGTAGGTTCTAGCGGCCCCTACAATGAGCAGTTCTTC TRBV5-1 TRBD2 17 TRBJ2-1 once
CASSLTGKIDTQYF TGTGCCAGCAGTTTGACAGGGAAAATAGATACGCAGTATTTT TRBV5-4 TRBD1 14 TRBJ2-3 -
CASSPLRLDYGYTF TGTGCCAGCAGCCCCCTGCGGCTAGACTATGGCTACACCTTC TRBV11-2 - 14 TRBJ1-2 -
CAISGGTGGKDTEAFF TGTGCCATCAGTGGGGGGACAGGAGGTAAGGACACTGAAGCTTTCTTT TRBV10-3 TRBD1 16 TRBJ1-1 -
CATADTLNRVRSGANVLTF TGTGCCACCGCGGACACTCTCAATAGGGTTAGGTCTGGGGCCAACGTCCTGACTTTC TRBV15 - 19 TRBJ2-6 -
CASSSSGKETQYF TGTGCCAGCAGTTCCAGCGGGAAAGAGACCCAGTACTTC TRBV28 TRBD2 13 TRBJ2-5 once
CASSLRDIFRYRYGNTIYF TGTGCCAGCAGCCTACGGGACATCTTTAGGTATCGGTATGGAAACACCATATATTTT TRBV4-2 - 19 TRBJ1-3 -
CASSGRDNYYEQYF TGTGCCAGCAGCGGCCGGGACAACTACTACGAGCAGTACTTC TRBV9 - 14 TRBJ2-7 -
CASRVSGGQETQYF TGTGCCAGCAGAGTGAGCGGGGGGCAAGAGACCCAGTACTTC TRBV6-5 TRBD2 14 TRBJ2-5 -
CAWSGGGRTYNSPLHF TGTGCCTGGAGTGGGGGGGGCAGGACCTATAATTCACCCCTCCACTTT TRBV30 - 16 TRBJ1-6 -
CASSLAPPGRNEQFF TGTGCCAGCAGTTTGGCCCCCCCAGGTCGCAATGAGCAGTTCTTC TRBV28 - 15 TRBJ2-1 once
CAWRGGRETQYF TGTGCCTGGCGGGGGGGCCGAGAGACCCAGTACTTC TRBV30 TRBD2 12 TRBJ2-5 once